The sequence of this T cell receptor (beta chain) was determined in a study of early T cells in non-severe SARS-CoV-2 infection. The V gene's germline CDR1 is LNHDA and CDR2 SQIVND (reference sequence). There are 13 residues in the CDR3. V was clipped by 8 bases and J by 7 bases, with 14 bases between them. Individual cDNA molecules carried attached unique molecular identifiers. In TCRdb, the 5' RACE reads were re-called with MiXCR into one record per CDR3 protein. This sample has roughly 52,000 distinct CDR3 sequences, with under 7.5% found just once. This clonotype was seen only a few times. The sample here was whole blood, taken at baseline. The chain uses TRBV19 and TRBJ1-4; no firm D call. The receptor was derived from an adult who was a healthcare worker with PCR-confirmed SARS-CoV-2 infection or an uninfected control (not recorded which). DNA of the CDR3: TGTGCCAGTCTTGGACGGCTTGTTGAAAAACTGTTTTTT. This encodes CASLGRLVEKLFF.